This TCR beta chain comes out of a study of T cell responses to AZD1222 COVID-19 vaccine. Broader study findings: At baseline, seropositivity was found in only a handful of AZD1222 recipients.

In the case of this clone: What it recognizes is unknown.

Produced via immunoSEQ multiplex PCR; TCRdb's table is partial and in-frame only. The sample yields roughly 83,000 clones, around 88% seen once. The CDR3 is 14 residues long. Trimming cost V 1 base and J 3 bases, with 9 bases left between them. CDR1 is MGHDK, CDR2 SYGVNS, per germline. This chain connects TRBV25-1 to TRBJ1-1, with D perhaps TRBD1 (5 bases). The TCR originated in an adult in good health. Sequencing was performed on peripheral blood, taken on day 0 of AZD1222 vaccination. CDR3 bases: TGTGCCAGCAGTGAATGGGCGGGGGACACTGAAGCTTTCTTT. This translates into CASSEWAGDTEAFF.